These 12 T cell receptor beta chains were sequenced from one sample in a study of cytomegalovirus exposure and HLA in healthy donors. PCR employed 60 Vbeta and 13 Jbeta primers. Profiled with immunoSEQ multiplex PCR; TCRdb holds only in-frame clones, not every one. The sample yields about 130,000 clones, approximately 8.9% seen once. Input material: PBMCs. The origin of the receptors is a woman aged 35 to 49 in good health and CMV-seropositive.

This clone was detected a few times. The chain is built from TRBV4-1 and TRBJ1-4; 8 bases fit TRBD1. CDR1 is MGHRA and CDR2 is YSYEKL in the germline V gene. There are 16 residues in the CDR3. V shed 4 bases, J shed 4 bases, and the junction held 8 bases outside the gene matches. The CDR3 spells CASSPGGGPGNEKLFF. The CDR3 nucleotides read TGCGCCAGCAGCCCAGGGGGCGGGCCTGGTAATGAAAAACTGTTTTTT.

This clone occurred a few times. The chain uses TRBV10-2 and TRBJ2-2, with a possible D match to TRBD1 (5 bases). With 2 bases removed from V and 7 bases from J, the gap between germline ends came to 5 bases. The germline V gene has CDR1 WSHSY and CDR2 SAAADI. This CDR3 comprises 12 residues. The CDR3 DNA follows: TGCGCCAGCAGTGAGCAGGGCGGGGAGCTGTTTTTT. This codes for CASSEQGGELFF.

This clone was detected only a few times. This chain uses TRBV15 with TRBJ2-6, with D unclear. The CDR3 is 14 residues long. Germline assignment: CDR1 LNHNV and CDR2 YYDKDF (reference sequence). Deletions cut 9 bases from V and 2 bases from J, with 11 bases between. CDR3 loop: CATEIHTGANVLTF. CDR3 bases: TGTGCCACGGAGATTCACACTGGGGCCAACGTCCTGACTTTC. The whole variable domain, remainder taken from reference TRBV15 and TRBJ2-6, is DAMVIQNPRYQVTQFGKPVTLSCSQTLNHNVMYWYQQKSSQAPKLLFHYYDKDFNNEADTPDNFQSRRPNTSFCFLDIRSPGLGDTAMYLCATEIHTGANVLTFGAGSRLTVL.

The sample holds a few counts of this clone. The chain couples TRBV7-9 to TRBJ2-1; TRBD1 matches at 7 bases. There are 16 residues in the CDR3. Germline lookup yields CDR1 SEHNR and CDR2 FQNEAQ (reference sequence). The V gene end was trimmed by 5 bases and the J gene end by 0 bases; junction bases not matched to a gene: 7. CDR3 bases: TGTGCCAGCAGCCCCGATGGGGACAGCTCCTACAATGAGCAGTTCTTC. Protein: CASSPDGDSSYNEQFF.

This chain links TRBV21-1 with TRBJ1-1; TRBD1, as called in the table, went unchecked against the DNA. TRBV21-1 is shown as a pseudogene. This CDR3 is 16 amino acids long. The CDR3 loop is CASSKPATGANTEAFF. The CDR3 DNA follows: TGTGCCAGCAGCAAGCCTGCGACAGGGGCGAACACTGAAGCTTTCTTT.

This rearrangement joins TRBV2 to TRBJ2-2; 8 bases line up with TRBD2. CDR1 is SNHLY, CDR2 FYNNEI, per germline. CDR3 length equals 16 residues. The junction had 8 bases not matched to a gene; V was cut back by 6 bases and J by 2 bases. CDR3 nucleotide sequence: TGTGCCAGCAGCCGGGCGGGGGGCTCTAACACCGGGGAGCTGTTTTTT. It is translated as CASSRAGGSNTGELFF.

This clone was counted a few times. The chain is built from TRBV29-1 and TRBJ1-1; TRBD1 matches at 7 bases. The junction had 2 bases not matched to a gene; V was cut back by 6 bases and J by 7 bases. Germline CDR1 SQVTM, CDR2 ANQGSEA. The CDR3 spans 10 residues. This CDR3 reads CSVQGIEAFF. The DNA for the CDR3 is TGCAGCGTACAGGGGATTGAAGCTTTCTTT.

In its sample, this clone was seen a few times. V usage is TRBV7-9 and J usage is TRBJ1-2, with D unclear. Germline V CDR1 and CDR2: SEHNR, FQNEAQ (reference sequence). V lost 5 bases, J lost 1 base, and 14 bases lay in between. The CDR3 loop spans 15 amino acids. The CDR3 region is CASSNPSADNYGYTF. CDR3 sequence (DNA): TGTGCCAGCAGCAACCCCTCGGCGGATAACTATGGCTACACCTTC.

The table lists this clone with a few counts. The rearrangement joins TRBV5-1 to TRBJ2-4, with 7 bases identical to TRBD1. The germline gives CDR1 SGHRS, CDR2 YFSETQ. V gave up 4 bases and J gave up 6 bases; unmatched junction bases: 10. CDR3 length: 15 amino acids. The CDR3 region is CASSPRQGVGNIQYF. The CDR3 DNA reads as TGCGCCAGCAGCCCCAGACAGGGAGTGGGAAACATTCAGTACTTC.

A few counts support this clone. The genes are TRBV6-1 and TRBJ2-5; 7 bases match TRBD1. V trimming: 9 bases; J trimming: 2 bases; junction bases outside the gene matches: 9. Germline-derived CDR1 and CDR2 are MNHNS and SASEGT. The CDR3 loop spans 14 amino acids. CDR3 coding DNA: TGTGCCAGTTCCAAGGACAGGCTACAAGAGACCCAGTACTTC. This gives the protein CASSKDRLQETQYF.

The chain joins TRBV6-1 to TRBJ2-4; a weak D match, TRBD2 (6 bases). CDR3 length: 14 residues. CDR1 is MNHNS, CDR2 SASEGT, per germline. Trimming took off 8 bases at V and 3 bases at J, with 14 bases between the two ends. CDR3 loop: CASRGGRGKNIQYF. CDR3 coding DNA: TGTGCCAGCCGGGGAGGAAGGGGCAAAAACATTCAGTACTTC.

The rearrangement uses TRBV9 and TRBJ1-1; D remains ambiguous. Trimming took 3 bases from V and 9 from J, leaving 12 bases between them. The CDR3 runs to 12 residues. Germline V gives CDR1 SGDLS, CDR2 YYNGEE. The CDR3 nucleotides read TGTGCCAGCAGCGGGCCATACGTTAAAGCTTTCTTT. Its protein is CASSGPYVKAFF.